This record looks at one T cell receptor beta chain sequence and its context. This clone was seen only a few times. There is no known antigen for this receptor. The sample holds no much larger clone one base away, and base qualities are not on file. This sample is drawn from a study of cytomegalovirus exposure and HLA in healthy donors (dated by TCRdb to 2016 to 2017). Study-level background: In an earlier analysis of approximately 500 of the donors, 276 Gb of sequence data and 100 million or so unique TCR beta sequences from 180 million or so T cells were reported. The genetic ancestry cluster associated with self-reported Caucasian donors included around 76% of the roughly 380 genotyped donors. Along with the roughly 700-subject first cohort, a separate validation cohort of around 110 different subjects was used. Across approximately 400 genotyped donors of the cohort, an average of about 240,000 unique TCR beta nucleotide sequences per donor were sequenced, and about a sixth of those sequences were non-productive. Both class I and class II loci were covered by HLA typing, at four-digit resolution. All discovery cohort repertoires had been generated on a single sequencing platform. The aim of the study was to test whether cataloging public T cell receptors could identify signatures of past pathogen exposure. Around 320 gigabases of sequencing data and approximately 80 million unique TCR sequences were included in an early release covering roughly 600 HLA-typed donors. Several DR-DQ haplotypes were treated as single units for association and clustering because of strong linkage in the cohort. The study combined high-throughput TCR immunosequencing, statistical association of individual TCRs with disease status, and machine learning to predict cytomegalovirus infection status. In a later genetic analysis, genome-wide SNP genotypes for about 65% of the 666 donors were used, and that subset was treated as a discovery cohort. In an earlier analysis of about 590 of the donors, high-throughput TCR beta sequencing was used to judge whether each TCR beta V gene segment behaved as functional or pseudogenic. Donor age, sex, ethnicity and CMV serostatus were compiled alongside the repertoire data. The number of typed donors differed by locus: roughly 620-630 for A, B, C, DRB1 and DQB1; approximately 520 for DQA1; approximately 610 for DPA1; and some 430 for DPB1. Using immunosequencing, the study profiled T cell repertoires from approximately 700 subjects and related those repertoires to cytomegalovirus serostatus. In a later analysis, previously published TCR beta repertoires from 670 or so donors were re-analyzed and high-resolution HLA genotyping was added so that TCR occurrence patterns could be studied. Rather than using new phenotypic data, the later analysis identified candidate immune exposures from TCR beta sequences and from how often those sequences occurred across donors. On the study overall, not on this receptor specifically: It was suggested by the authors that the approach could potentially be generalized to other disease states and immunological phenotypes. In both the original and validation cohorts, the classifier was reported to diagnose cytomegalovirus status with high specificity and sensitivity. Assigning TCR associations to individual alleles was difficult when HLA alleles, especially DR and DQ, strongly co-occurred. In vitro tests confirmed that a few of the cytomegalovirus-associated TCR beta chains recognize cytomegalovirus antigens. A later analysis found that most CMV-associated TCR beta chains appeared HLA-restricted, with HLA associations seemingly driven largely by CMV exposure. Broadly in line with IMGT annotations, most TCR beta V segments showed up in productive rearrangements about 87% or about 30% of the time in an earlier analysis of 587 of the donors. Because counts were too low, 15 to 20 rarely observed V segments, including chromosome 9 orphons, were excluded from the earlier analysis of 587 of the donors. A later analysis found that TCR association rates varied across HLA loci, with DRB1 alleles showing the most associated TCRs and HLA-C alleles the fewest. Because the 87-base-pair reads could not distinguish some IMGT-functional V segments, including TRBV6-2 and TRBV6-3, those segments were excluded. A cluster of highly shared sequence variants was judged likely to be a technical artifact of the sequencing pipeline. The study gave a list of some 150 TCR beta chains associated with cytomegalovirus. An association between a missense DCLRE1C variant and V-gene and J-gene trimming of TCR beta chains was found in a later genetic analysis and replicated in an independent cohort. The only immune exposure information available for the cohort was CMV serostatus. Correlated functional status among segregating V segments might reflect linkage disequilibrium, but an unknown experimental factor could not be ruled out. Across donors, most TCR sequences were observed very rarely, whereas some public TCRs were present in many individuals. A further reported finding was that TCR beta sequences accurately predicted the HLA-A and HLA-B alleles for most subjects in the first cohort. Only TCR beta chains were sequenced in this cohort, and the absence of alpha or paired-chain data limited detectable features. At a false discovery rate of 0.05, a later analysis linked some 18,000 TCR beta sequences to specific HLA alleles. A later analysis found that HLA-associated TCR beta chains were more clonally expanded and had lower generation probabilities than equally common non-associated chains. A later analysis reported that several top co-occurrence clusters appeared linked to parvovirus B19, influenza, CMV and Epstein-Barr virus. Because HLA typing was missing for some donors at each locus, association tests included only the typed subset. According to a later genetic analysis, donors in an Asian-associated ancestry cluster had fewer N-insertions in productive TCRs than the approximately 630-donor mean. Presence/absence analyses assumed roughly uniform sequencing depth across donors, an assumption that may not hold.

The cohort was made up of 500 to 850 healthy bone marrow donors. At the time of sampling, all cohort members were nominally healthy, though unrecorded immune exposures were likely present. The donor was CMV seropositive and belonged to the group of about 290 seropositive cohort members. A peripheral blood sample was collected from each donor, and TCR beta sequencing was performed on peripheral blood mononuclear cells. The Qiagen DNeasy Blood Extraction Kit was used to extract genomic DNA from the blood cell samples. Receptors were amplified or captured by the immunoSEQ multiplex PCR assay. For the multiplex PCR, a mixture combining 60 forward primers for TCR Vbeta segments and 13 reverse primers for TCR Jbeta segments was used. The CDR3 region of rearranged TCR beta genes was amplified from genomic DNA with a multiplex PCR assay. On the Illumina HiSeq System, the amplified TCR beta libraries were sequenced as 87-base-pair reads. Per the original workflow: A later analysis tallied around 82 million unique TCR beta chains across the 700 or so repertoires, and some 10 million of those chains were shared by two or more donors. Raw reads were error-corrected and collapsed into unique sequences with a nearest-neighbor algorithm that merged closely related sequences to remove PCR and sequencing errors. To assign V, D and J gene segments, CDR3 sequences were aligned to IMGT reference sequences. For a sequence to be retained, a match of at least six nucleotides was required to both a V gene segment and a J gene segment. Rearrangements were classified as productive when the CDR3 lacked stop codons and remained in frame with V and J, and all other rearrangements were classified as non-productive. CDR3 was defined by IMGT convention, running from the second conserved V-encoded cysteine to the conserved J-encoded phenylalanine. In an earlier analysis of 500 to 650 of the donors, sequences lacking an unambiguous match to a single V gene segment were excluded. An earlier analysis of under 750 of the donors called V segments functional above 56.7% productive rearrangements and segregating when the between-donor standard deviation exceeded 5%. A statistical classification framework was built for diagnosing cytomegalovirus status from the catalog of TCR beta chain sequences. V and J gene assignment, in a later analysis, came from comparing TCR nucleotide sequences with IMGT/GENE-DB human TR gene sequences. The TCRdist pipeline was used in a later analysis to assign CDR3 sequences and most-parsimonious VDJ recombination scenarios. In a later analysis, each TCR beta chain was defined by its CDR3 amino acid sequence together with its V-gene family, and reads lacking a unique V-gene family were excluded. As a way to deal with suspected cross-contamination and a sequencing artifact, a later analysis dropped 450 to 600 nucleotide sequences that were highly shared and had low generation probability. A later analysis calculated a clonal expansion index for each public chain from normalized within-repertoire ranks of inferred template counts. Generation probabilities in a later analysis came from a VDJ recombination model fitted to out-of-frame rearrangements, and those results were checked against IGoR. In a later analysis, TCR-TCR, TCR-HLA and TCR-CMV co-occurrence was scored with hypergeometric tests, and a repertoire-size bias correction was applied to TCR pairs. In a later analysis, false discovery rates were estimated by permuting HLA or CMV assignments 20 times. In a later analysis, co-occurring TCRs were grouped using DBSCAN, and TCRdist sequence similarity was added for clustering within HLA-allele-positive subsets. Repertoires with fewer than 30,000 or more than 120,000 public chains were left out of co-occurrence clustering, as were a handful of repertoires with anomalous nucleotide sharing. Held by TCRdb, this immuneACCESS table contains in-frame sequences only and omits some clones. Under half of the omission traces to an unresolved V gene where checked; the cause of the rest is unknown. The V and J calls and clone size are taken from that table; D and trimming were inferred from the DNA. The sample profile shows 110,000 to 150,000 clones; roughly 80% of them were found once. The top ten constitute 4% to 4.5% of the sample.

From the cysteine up to the phenylalanine, the CDR3 has a length of 14 residues. Only the CDR3 part of the read is kept: 42 bases, read in frame from the first base. Trimming at the junction amounts to 3 bases on V and 7 bases on J, and the germline ends lie 12 bases apart. Reading the germline V gene gives CDR1 MNHNS and CDR2 SASEGT. The chain couples TRBV6-1 to TRBJ1-4; TRBD1 might be the D gene, on 6 matching bases. The receptor comes from a woman in her thirties or forties in good health and CMV-seropositive. Sequencing input: PBMCs. The CDR3 is CASSDAGGGEKLFF. The nucleotide sequence reads as follows: TGTGCCAGCAGTGATGCGGGAGGGGGTGAAAAACTGTTTTTT.